The 25 T cell receptor beta chains reported below all come from one sample, sequenced in a study of blood T cell repertoires in COVID-19. Sequencing used immunoSEQ multiplex PCR; TCRdb keeps in-frame clones, though not all of them. Here the sample spans approximately 93,000 clones, 88% being singletons. The sample consisted of peripheral blood. Source of these receptors: a man between 60 and 75 years old with acute or convalescent COVID-19.

In this sample, this clone turned up once. This chain joins TRBV30 and TRBJ2-1; TRBD2 agrees at 10 bases. V trimming: 5 bases; J trimming: 9 bases; junction bases outside the gene matches: 4. Germline CDR1 GTSNPN, CDR2 SVGIG (reference sequence). This CDR3 comprises 12 residues. DNA of the CDR3: TGTGCCTGGGGGTCTAGCGGGGGTGAGCAGTTCTTC. Its protein product is CAWGSSGGEQFF.

This clone is a singleton in its sample. The rearrangement joins TRBV30 to TRBJ1-1; tentatively, D is TRBD1 (5 bases). Germline V gene sequence: CDR1 GTSNPN, CDR2 SVGIG (reference sequence). CDR3 length: 15 amino acids. V shed 0 bases and J shed 5 bases, with 16 bases lying between them. CDR3: CAWSVSRAGWTEAFF. Here the CDR3 DNA reads TGTGCCTGGAGTGTTTCCAGGGCGGGGTGGACTGAAGCTTTCTTT.

This chain uses TRBV7-9 with TRBJ2-2; 12 bases align to TRBD1. V gave up 4 bases and J gave up 1 base; unmatched junction bases: 7. Germline V gene data show CDR1 as SEHNR and CDR2 as FQNEAQ (reference sequence). This CDR3 comprises 18 residues. The CDR3 sequence: CASSWPGQGAGNTGELFF. In DNA form, the CDR3 reads TGTGCCAGCAGCTGGCCGGGACAGGGGGCTGGGAACACCGGGGAGCTGTTTTTT. The variable domain in full, with the rest retrieved from reference TRBV7-9 and TRBJ2-2, is DTGVSQNPRHKITKRGQNVTFRCDPISEHNRLYWYRQTLGQGPEFLTYFQNEAQLEKSRLLSDRFSAERPKGSFSTLEIQRTEQGDSAMYLCASSWPGQGAGNTGELFFGEGSRLTVL.

This chain connects TRBV7-3 to TRBJ2-2; 10 bases line up with TRBD2. This CDR3 has 14 residues. From germline, CDR1 is SGHTA and CDR2 FQGTGA. V was pared by 6 bases and J by 6 bases, with 4 bases of the junction left unmatched. DNA of the CDR3: TGTGCCAGCAGACCGGGACTAGCGCCCGGGGAGCTGTTTTTT. This translates into CASRPGLAPGELFF.

The J gene is TRBJ2-1, the V gene TRBV24-1; 7 bases are a match to TRBD2. The CDR3 is made up of 15 amino acids. V was pared by 0 bases and J by 4 bases, with 2 bases of the junction left unmatched. CDR1 KGHDR and CDR2 SFDVKD come from the germline V gene. Here the CDR3 DNA reads TGTGCCACCAGTGATTTGTCTAGCGGATACAATGAGCAGTTCTTC. This translates into CATSDLSSGYNEQFF.

This clone has only a few counts. The chain carries TRBV10-1 and TRBJ2-7; D is unclear. The CDR3 is 12 amino acids. Between the trimmed V and J ends, which lost 3 bases and 3 bases, there was a span of 6 bases. Looked up from germline, CDR1 is WNHNN and CDR2 is SYGVQD (reference sequence). CDR3 nucleotide sequence: TGCGCCAGCAGTGACACTTTCTACGAGCAGTACTTC. Its protein product is CASSDTFYEQYF.

This chain connects TRBV2 to TRBJ1-2; no firm D call. The CDR3 is 15 amino acids. Looked up from germline, CDR1 is SNHLY and CDR2 is FYNNEI. Trimming left V 8 bases short and J 0 bases short, with 16 bases between. The CDR3 coding sequence is TGTGCCAGCTCCCGTGGAGAAGCCTCTAACTATGGCTACACCTTC. It translates to CASSRGEASNYGYTF.

The chain carries TRBV9 and TRBJ2-1; D perhaps matches TRBD1 (5 bases). From germline, CDR1 is SGDLS and CDR2 YYNGEE. The CDR3 sequence is 16 residues long. Trimming stripped 0 bases from V and 3 bases from J, with 13 bases between. This CDR3 is CASSVVKGMGYNEQFF. The CDR3 bases are TGTGCCAGCAGCGTAGTTAAGGGGATGGGCTACAATGAGCAGTTCTTC.

CDR3 sequence: CASSLVGGYGYTF. In DNA, the CDR3 is TGTGCCAGCAGTTTAGTAGGCGGCTATGGCTACACCTTC. This rearrangement joins TRBV12-3 or TRBV12-4 to TRBJ1-2; no firm D call. V lost 1 base and J lost 4, with 7 bases in between. This CDR3 has 13 amino acids.

The J gene is TRBJ2-7, the V gene TRBV5-1, with D possibly TRBD2 on 6 matching bases. V was pared by 1 base and J by 2 bases, with 10 bases between. Germline loops: CDR1 SGHRS, CDR2 YFSETQ. The CDR3 has 14 amino acids. The chain's CDR3 is CASSLPGLTYEQYF. CDR3 DNA sequence: TGCGCCAGCAGCTTGCCGGGACTCACCTACGAGCAGTACTTC.

This clone was recorded only once. The V and J genes are TRBV4-1 and TRBJ1-5, with D possibly being TRBD1 (5 bases). Germline V gene data show CDR1 as MGHRA and CDR2 as YSYEKL. This CDR3 is built from 16 residues. V shed 0 bases and J shed 9 bases, with 18 bases lying between them. The CDR3 region is CASSQDPGGDLGPQHF. The CDR3 nucleotides read TGCGCCAGCAGCCAAGACCCAGGAGGGGACTTAGGGCCCCAGCATTTT.

This chain uses TRBV27 with TRBJ1-2, with 8 bases aligning to TRBD1. J lost 7 bases, V lost 6 bases, and 7 bases had no gene match. Germline V CDR1 and CDR2: MNHEY, SMNVEV (reference sequence). This CDR3 comprises 13 residues. The CDR3 is CASRVTGGGGYTF. The CDR3 region has the DNA TGTGCCAGCAGGGTAACAGGGGGAGGTGGCTACACCTTC.

This clone was counted between two and nine times. This chain connects TRBV4-2 to TRBJ2-3, with 7 bases aligning to TRBD2. This CDR3 spans 20 amino acids. After removal of 0 bases from V and 0 bases from J, the junction contained 15 bases not matched to a gene. The V gene's germline CDR1 is LGHNA and CDR2 YNFKEQ. The CDR3 here is CASSQEVTIGWGGSTDTQYF. The CDR3 DNA reads as TGTGCCAGCAGCCAAGAAGTGACCATCGGATGGGGGGGGAGCACAGATACGCAGTATTTT.

J is TRBJ2-1 and V is TRBV28, with 7 bases matching TRBD2. CDR1 is MDHEN, CDR2 SYDVKM, per germline. CDR3 length: 15 amino acids. With V trimmed by 6 bases and J by 6 bases, 11 bases remained unmatched. The CDR3 coding sequence is TGTGCCAGCAGCGCTCCGGGAGTAGCGGGCAATGAGCAGTTCTTC. This codes for CASSAPGVAGNEQFF.

J is TRBJ2-1 and V is TRBV7-8, with 11 bases identical to TRBD2. CDR3 length: 16 amino acids. The ends lost 5 bases at V and 6 bases at J; junction bases unmatched: 9. Germline assignment: CDR1 SGHVS and CDR2 FQNEAQ. The CDR3 nucleotides are TGTGCCAGCAGCCCTAGACTAGCGGGACTTGGCAATGAGCAGTTCTTC. It codes for CASSPRLAGLGNEQFF.

The V gene is TRBV6-5, the J gene TRBJ1-3; 7 bases fit TRBD1. The CDR3 is 14 residues long. The germline gives CDR1 MNHEY, CDR2 SVGAGI. Losses at the gene ends were 9 bases for V and 4 bases for J; bases not matched to a gene: 9. The CDR3 reads CASLAQDRGNTIYF. As DNA, the CDR3 is TGTGCCAGTCTTGCCCAGGACAGGGGAAACACCATATATTTT.

The chain joins TRBV6-1 to TRBJ1-5, with 9 bases fitting TRBD1. Trimming at V came to 3 bases and at J to 3 bases, leaving 3 bases not matched to a gene. Looked up from germline, CDR1 is MNHNS and CDR2 is SASEGT. The CDR3 spans 15 residues. As DNA, the CDR3 is TGTGCCAGCAGTGACGGGACAGGGTACAATCAGCCCCAGCATTTT. Its translation is CASSDGTGYNQPQHF.

This chain joins TRBV6-1 and TRBJ2-5; D gene unclear. CDR3 length: 15 amino acids. Per the germline V gene, CDR1 is MNHNS and CDR2 is SASEGT. The V end lost 3 bases, the J end lost 2 bases, and 13 bases lay between the germline ends. In nucleotides, the CDR3 is TGTGCCAGCAGTGAGCCCAATAGCCTGCAAGAGACCCAGTACTTC. Encoded protein: CASSEPNSLQETQYF.

This clone came up a few times. V and J are TRBV10-3 and TRBJ2-7; TRBD2 matches at 7 bases. The CDR3 runs to 14 residues. Per the germline V gene, CDR1 is ENHRY and CDR2 is SYGVKD. Trimming at V came to 6 bases and at J to 0 bases, leaving 5 bases not matched to a gene. The CDR3 is CAISNLADSYEQYF. The CDR3 nucleotides are TGTGCCATCAGCAACCTAGCGGACTCCTACGAGCAGTACTTC.

The CDR3 protein is CASSSNKLAPLHF. The CDR3 DNA reads as TGTGCCAGCAGCTCCAACAAATTGGCACCCCTCCACTTT. The chain recombines TRBV7-9 with TRBJ1-6; D uncertain. CDR3 size: 13 residues. V lost 4 bases and J 11 bases, leaving 12 bases between the germline ends. Germline V gene data show CDR1 as SEHNR and CDR2 as FQNEAQ (reference sequence).

The chain's CDR3 is CASSLETGSNEQFF. CDR3 bases: TGTGCCAGCAGCTTAGAGACAGGGTCAAATGAGCAGTTCTTC. This chain connects TRBV13 to TRBJ2-1, with TRBD1 identical over 7 bases. Looked up from germline, CDR1 is PRHDT and CDR2 is FYEKMQ (reference sequence). The CDR3 has 14 residues. Trimming at V came to 1 base and at J to 7 bases, leaving 4 bases not matched to a gene.

The chain couples TRBV19 to TRBJ2-1; D unresolved. This CDR3 region has 14 residues. Germline CDR1 is LNHDA and CDR2 is SQIVND (reference sequence). V shed 1 base and J shed 1 base, with 5 bases lying between them. The CDR3 protein is CASSIVHSYNEQFF. In DNA form, the CDR3 reads TGTGCCAGTAGTATAGTACATTCCTACAATGAGCAGTTCTTC.

This chain joins TRBV30 and TRBJ1-4; 9 nucleotides line up with TRBD1. The CDR3 sequence is 13 residues long. V lost 4 bases, J lost 5 bases, and 2 bases stayed unmatched. Germline-derived CDR1 and CDR2 are GTSNPN and SVGIG (reference sequence). The CDR3 DNA follows: TGTGCCTGGAAGACAGGGGGGAATGAAAAACTGTTTTTT. As protein: CAWKTGGNEKLFF.

The chain recombines TRBV29-1 with TRBJ2-3; 7 nucleotides line up with TRBD1. This CDR3 spans 13 amino acids. The germline gives CDR1 SQVTM, CDR2 ANQGSEA. With 6 bases clipped from V and 2 bases from J, the junction kept 5 bases outside the gene matches. The CDR3: CSVTGDLTDTQYF. CDR3 DNA: TGCAGCGTCACAGGGGACCTCACAGATACGCAGTATTTT.

The gene calls are TRBV6-5 and TRBJ2-5; D is unresolved. Trimming pared 7 bases from V and 0 bases from J, leaving 15 bases between. The CDR3 has 15 residues. Germline V gene sequence: CDR1 MNHEY, CDR2 SVGAGI. In DNA form, the CDR3 reads TGTGCCAGCACCATCTTAGCACCGTACCAAGAGACCCAGTACTTC. It encodes CASTILAPYQETQYF.